The rows below give T cell receptor beta chains drawn from one sample of a study of OX40 agonist ivuxolimab in advanced cancers. Generated by immunoSEQ multiplex PCR, the TCRdb table keeps only in-frame clones and is missing some. The sample lists about 77,000 clones, over 75% occurring once. This specimen consisted of CD4+ or CD8+ T cells sorted from blood, obtained in a trial of the OX40 agonist ivuxolimab. Source of these receptors: an adult with an advanced solid tumor such as melanoma, head and neck, liver or kidney cancer. Both conserved end residues are part of each CDR3. Fields, in order: J gene, V gene, CDR3 length, CDR3 protein.

j_call: TRBJ2-5
v_call: TRBV5-1
cdr3_length: 14
cdr3_aa: CASSTGQVKETQYF

j_call: TRBJ1-2
v_call: TRBV4-1
cdr3_length: 15
cdr3_aa: CASSQTGTGAYGYTF

j_call: TRBJ2-5
v_call: TRBV9
cdr3_length: 15
cdr3_aa: CASSAERGTQETQYF

j_call: TRBJ2-4
v_call: TRBV18
cdr3_length: 18
cdr3_aa: CASSPRYEPIVGKNIQYF

j_call: TRBJ2-7
v_call: TRBV19
cdr3_length: 14
cdr3_aa: CASNPGLRDHEQYF

j_call: TRBJ1-5
v_call: TRBV30
cdr3_length: 16
cdr3_aa: CAWSSLRGERNQPQHF

j_call: TRBJ1-5
v_call: TRBV18
cdr3_length: 15
cdr3_aa: CASSRDGPSNQPQHF

j_call: TRBJ2-6
v_call: TRBV9
cdr3_length: 20
cdr3_aa: CASSVGPGEGRLTGANVLTF

j_call: TRBJ2-2
v_call: TRBV6-5
cdr3_length: 16
cdr3_aa: CASSYTPSPGTGELFF

j_call: TRBJ2-5
v_call: TRBV14
cdr3_length: 12
cdr3_aa: CASSQAGETQYF

j_call: TRBJ1-2
v_call: TRBV7-3
cdr3_length: 16
cdr3_aa: CASSAAPGQGNYGYTF

j_call: TRBJ2-1
v_call: TRBV28
cdr3_length: 14
cdr3_aa: CASSSGTSYNEQFF

j_call: TRBJ2-3
v_call: TRBV29-1
cdr3_length: 12
cdr3_aa: CSVEVGGHTQYF